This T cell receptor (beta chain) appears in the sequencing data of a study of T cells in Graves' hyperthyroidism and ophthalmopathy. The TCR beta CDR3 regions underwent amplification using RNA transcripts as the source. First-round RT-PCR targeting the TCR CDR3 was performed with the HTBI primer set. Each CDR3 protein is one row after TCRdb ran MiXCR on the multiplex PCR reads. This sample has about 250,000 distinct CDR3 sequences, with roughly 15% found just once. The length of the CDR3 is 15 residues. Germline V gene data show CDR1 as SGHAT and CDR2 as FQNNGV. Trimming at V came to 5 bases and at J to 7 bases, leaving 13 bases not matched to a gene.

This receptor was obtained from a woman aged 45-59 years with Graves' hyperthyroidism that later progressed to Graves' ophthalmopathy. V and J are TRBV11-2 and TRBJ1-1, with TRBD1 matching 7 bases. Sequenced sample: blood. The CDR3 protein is CASSPSLDRPNEAFF. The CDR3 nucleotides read TGTGCCAGCAGCCCGAGCCTGGACAGGCCCAATGAAGCTTTCTTT. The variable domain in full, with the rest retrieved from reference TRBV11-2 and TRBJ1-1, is EAGVAQSPRYKIIEKRQSVAFWCNPISGHATLYWYQQILGQGPKLLIQFQNNGVVDDSQLPKDRFSAERLKGVDSTLKIQPAKLEDSAVYLCASSPSLDRPNEAFFGQGTRLTVV.